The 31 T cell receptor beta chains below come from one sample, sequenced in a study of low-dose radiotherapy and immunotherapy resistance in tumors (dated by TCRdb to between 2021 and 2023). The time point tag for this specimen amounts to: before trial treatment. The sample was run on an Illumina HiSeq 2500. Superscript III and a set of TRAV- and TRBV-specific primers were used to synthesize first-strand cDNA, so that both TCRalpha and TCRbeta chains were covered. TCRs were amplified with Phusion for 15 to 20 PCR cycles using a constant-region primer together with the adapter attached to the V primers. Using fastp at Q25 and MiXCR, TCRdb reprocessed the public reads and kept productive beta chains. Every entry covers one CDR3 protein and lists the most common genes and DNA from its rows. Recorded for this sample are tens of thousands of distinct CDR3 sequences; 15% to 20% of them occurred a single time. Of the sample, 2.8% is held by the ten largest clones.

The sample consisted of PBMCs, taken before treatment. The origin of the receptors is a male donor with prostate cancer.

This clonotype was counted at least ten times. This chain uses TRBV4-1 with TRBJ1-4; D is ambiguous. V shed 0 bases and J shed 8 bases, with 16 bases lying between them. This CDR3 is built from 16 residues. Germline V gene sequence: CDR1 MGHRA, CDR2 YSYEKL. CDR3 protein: CASSQDWRESVEKLFF. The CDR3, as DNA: TGCGCCAGCAGCCAAGATTGGCGGGAAAGTGTGGAAAAACTGTTTTTT.

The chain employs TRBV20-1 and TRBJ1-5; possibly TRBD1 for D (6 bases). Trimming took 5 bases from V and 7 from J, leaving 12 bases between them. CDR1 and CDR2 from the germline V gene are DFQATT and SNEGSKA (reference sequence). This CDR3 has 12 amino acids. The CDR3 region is CSAQQGGQPQHF. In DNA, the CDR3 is TGCAGTGCTCAACAGGGAGGACAGCCCCAGCATTTT.

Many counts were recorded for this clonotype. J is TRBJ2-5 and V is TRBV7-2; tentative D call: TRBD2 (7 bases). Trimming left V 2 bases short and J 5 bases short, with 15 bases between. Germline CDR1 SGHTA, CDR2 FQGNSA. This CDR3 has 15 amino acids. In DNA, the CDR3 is TGTGCCAGCAGCTTACGGCCGGGGGGCGGGGAGACCCAGTACTTC. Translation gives CASSLRPGGGETQYF.

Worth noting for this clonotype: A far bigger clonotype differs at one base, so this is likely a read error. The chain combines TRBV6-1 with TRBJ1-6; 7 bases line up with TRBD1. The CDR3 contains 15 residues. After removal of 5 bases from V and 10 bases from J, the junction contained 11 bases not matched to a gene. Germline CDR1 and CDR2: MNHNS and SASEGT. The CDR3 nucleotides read TGTGCCAGCAGTTACGGTCCACAGGGGATGTCACCCCTCCACTTT. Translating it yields CASSYGPQGMSPLHF.

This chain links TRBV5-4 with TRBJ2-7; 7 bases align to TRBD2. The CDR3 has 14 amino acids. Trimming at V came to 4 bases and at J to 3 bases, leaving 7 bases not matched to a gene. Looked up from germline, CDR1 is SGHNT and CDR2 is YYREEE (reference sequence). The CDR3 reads CASSPGGLVYEQYF. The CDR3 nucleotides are TGTGCCAGCAGCCCGGGGGGACTCGTCTACGAGCAGTACTTC.

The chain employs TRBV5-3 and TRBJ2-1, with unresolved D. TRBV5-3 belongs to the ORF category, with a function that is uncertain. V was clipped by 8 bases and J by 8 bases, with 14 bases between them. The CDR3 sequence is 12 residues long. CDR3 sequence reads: CASSPRTHEQFF. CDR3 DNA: TGTGCCAGCAGCCCTCGGACCCATGAGCAGTTCTTC.

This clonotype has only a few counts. The CDR3 DNA sequence: TGCGCCAGCAGCCCCCGGACAGGTGGACGCACTGAAGCTTTCTTT. It translates to CASSPRTGGRTEAFF. V is TRBV5-1 and J is TRBJ1-1; 7 bases line up with TRBD1. Germline lookup yields CDR1 SGHRS and CDR2 YFSETQ. Trimming took 4 bases from V and 4 from J; bases not matched to a gene: 10. The CDR3 sequence is 15 residues long. The variable domain in full, with the rest retrieved from reference TRBV5-1 and TRBJ1-1, is KAGVTQTPRYLIKTRGQQVTLSCSPISGHRSVSWYQQTPGQGLQFLFEYFSETQRNKGNFPGRFSGRQFSNSRSEMNVSTLELGDSALYLCASSPRTGGRTEAFFGQGTRLTVV.

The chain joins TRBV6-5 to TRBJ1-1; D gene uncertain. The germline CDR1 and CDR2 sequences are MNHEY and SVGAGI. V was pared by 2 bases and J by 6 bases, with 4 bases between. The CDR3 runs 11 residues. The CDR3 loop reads CASSYNAEAFF. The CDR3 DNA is TGTGCCAGCAGTTACAACGCTGAAGCTTTCTTT.

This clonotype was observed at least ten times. For the CDR3, the DNA is TGTGCCAGCAGTCCGGACAGGGAGGTCACTGAAGCTTTCTTT. This translates into CASSPDREVTEAFF. The J gene is TRBJ1-1, the V gene TRBV28, with TRBD1 matching 8 bases. This CDR3 has 14 residues. V trimming: 5 bases; J trimming: 4 bases; junction bases outside the gene matches: 6. CDR1 and CDR2 (germline): MDHEN, SYDVKM.

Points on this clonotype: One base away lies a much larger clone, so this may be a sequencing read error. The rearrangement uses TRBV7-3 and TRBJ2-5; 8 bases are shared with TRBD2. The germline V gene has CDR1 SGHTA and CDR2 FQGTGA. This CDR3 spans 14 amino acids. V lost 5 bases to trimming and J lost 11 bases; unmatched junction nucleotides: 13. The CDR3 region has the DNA TGTGCCAGCAGCCCACGGGGGGGATACAATGAGCAGTACTTC. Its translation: CASSPRGGYNEQYF.

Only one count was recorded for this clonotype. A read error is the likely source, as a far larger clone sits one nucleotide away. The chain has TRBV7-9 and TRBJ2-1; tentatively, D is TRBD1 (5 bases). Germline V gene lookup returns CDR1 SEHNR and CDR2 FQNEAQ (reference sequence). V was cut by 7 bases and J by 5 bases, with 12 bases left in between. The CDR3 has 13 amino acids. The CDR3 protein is CASTRHRHNEQFF. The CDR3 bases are TGTGCCAGCACACGACACAGGCACAATGAGCAGTTCTTC.

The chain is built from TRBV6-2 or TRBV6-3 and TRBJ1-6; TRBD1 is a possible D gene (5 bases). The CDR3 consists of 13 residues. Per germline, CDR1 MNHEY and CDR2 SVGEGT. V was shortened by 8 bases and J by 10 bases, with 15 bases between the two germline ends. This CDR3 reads CASQPGVRSPLHF. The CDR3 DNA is TGTGCCAGCCAGCCGGGGGTCCGATCACCCCTCCACTTT.

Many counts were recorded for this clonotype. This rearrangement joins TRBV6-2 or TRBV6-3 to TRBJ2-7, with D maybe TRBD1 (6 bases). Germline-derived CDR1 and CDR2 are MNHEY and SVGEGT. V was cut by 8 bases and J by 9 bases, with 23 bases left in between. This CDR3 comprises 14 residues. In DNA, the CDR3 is TGTGCCAGCCGCTGGACAGCACCCTACGAGTGGCAGTACTTC. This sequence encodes CASRWTAPYEWQYF.

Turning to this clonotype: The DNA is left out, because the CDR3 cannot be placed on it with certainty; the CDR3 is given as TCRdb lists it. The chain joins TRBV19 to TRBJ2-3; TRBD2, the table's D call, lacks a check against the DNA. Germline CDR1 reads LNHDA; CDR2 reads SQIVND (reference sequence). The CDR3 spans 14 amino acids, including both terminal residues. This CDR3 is CASSASSTDTQYFF.

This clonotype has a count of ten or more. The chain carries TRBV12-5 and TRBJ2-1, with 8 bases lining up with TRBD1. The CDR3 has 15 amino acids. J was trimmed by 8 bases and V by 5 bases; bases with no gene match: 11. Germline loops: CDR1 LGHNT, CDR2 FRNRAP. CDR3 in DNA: TGTGCTAGTGGTACCGGGGACAGGTGGGTGGATGAGCAGTTCTTC. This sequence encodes CASGTGDRWVDEQFF.

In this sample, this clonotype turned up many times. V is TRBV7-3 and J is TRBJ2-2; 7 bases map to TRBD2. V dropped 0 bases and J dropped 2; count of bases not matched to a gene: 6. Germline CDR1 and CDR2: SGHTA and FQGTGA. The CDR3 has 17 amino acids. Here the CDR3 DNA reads TGTGCCAGCAGCTTAACCCCCAGCGGGGCCAACACCGGGGAGCTGTTTTTT. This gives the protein CASSLTPSGANTGELFF.

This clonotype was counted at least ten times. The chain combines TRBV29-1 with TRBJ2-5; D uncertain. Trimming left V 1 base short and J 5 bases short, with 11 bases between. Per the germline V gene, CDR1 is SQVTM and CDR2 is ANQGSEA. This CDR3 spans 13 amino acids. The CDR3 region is CSVEVSAAETQYF. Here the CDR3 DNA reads TGCAGCGTTGAAGTGTCCGCGGCCGAGACCCAGTACTTC.

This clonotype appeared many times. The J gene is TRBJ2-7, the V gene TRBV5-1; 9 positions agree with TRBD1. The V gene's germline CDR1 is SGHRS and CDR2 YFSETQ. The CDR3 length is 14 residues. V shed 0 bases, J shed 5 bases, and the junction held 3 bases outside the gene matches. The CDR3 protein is CASSLGTGEDEQYF. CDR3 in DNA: TGCGCCAGCAGCTTGGGGACAGGGGAGGACGAGCAGTACTTC.

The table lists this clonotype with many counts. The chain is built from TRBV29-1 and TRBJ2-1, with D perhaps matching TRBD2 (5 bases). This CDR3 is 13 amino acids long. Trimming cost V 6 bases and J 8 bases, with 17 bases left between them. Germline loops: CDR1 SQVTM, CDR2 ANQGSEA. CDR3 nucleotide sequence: TGCAGCGTGGTCGGGGTATTACAATATGAGCAGTTCTTC. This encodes CSVVGVLQYEQFF.

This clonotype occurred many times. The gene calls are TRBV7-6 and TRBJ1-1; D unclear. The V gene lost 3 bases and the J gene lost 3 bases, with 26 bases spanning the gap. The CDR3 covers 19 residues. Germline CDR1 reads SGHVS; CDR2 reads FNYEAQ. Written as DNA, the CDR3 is TGTGCCAGCAGCTTCCCCCCAAGCGGAAGGGCAAGAAGGTACACTGAAGCTTTCTTT. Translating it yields CASSFPPSGRARRYTEAFF.

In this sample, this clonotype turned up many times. The CDR3 DNA reads TGTGCCACCAGCAGACAGGAGTTAACCGGGGAGCTGTTTTTT. It encodes CATSRQELTGELFF. J is TRBJ2-2 and V is TRBV15; D remains ambiguous. With 2 bases removed from V and 5 bases from J, the gap between germline ends came to 9 bases. The CDR3 has 14 residues. CDR1 is LNHNV and CDR2 is YYDKDF in the germline V gene (reference sequence).

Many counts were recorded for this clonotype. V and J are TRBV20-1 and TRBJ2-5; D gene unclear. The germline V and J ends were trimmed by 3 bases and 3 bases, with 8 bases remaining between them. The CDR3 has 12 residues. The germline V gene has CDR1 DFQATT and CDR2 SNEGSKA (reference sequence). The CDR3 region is CSASKPEETQYF. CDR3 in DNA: TGCAGTGCTAGTAAACCAGAAGAGACCCAGTACTTC.

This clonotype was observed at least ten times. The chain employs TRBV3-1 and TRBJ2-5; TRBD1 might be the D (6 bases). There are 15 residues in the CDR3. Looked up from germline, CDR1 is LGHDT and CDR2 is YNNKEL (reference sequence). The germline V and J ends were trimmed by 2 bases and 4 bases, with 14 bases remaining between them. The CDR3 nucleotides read TGTGCCAGCAGCCAACGGACAGACATGGGAGAGACCCAGTACTTC. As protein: CASSQRTDMGETQYF.

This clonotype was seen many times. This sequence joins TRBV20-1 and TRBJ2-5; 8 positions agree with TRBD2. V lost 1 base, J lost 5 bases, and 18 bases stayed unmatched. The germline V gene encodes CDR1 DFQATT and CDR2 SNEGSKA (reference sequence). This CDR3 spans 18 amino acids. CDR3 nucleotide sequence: TGCAGTGCTAGAGGAACTAGCGGCGGGGCCCACTATAGGGAGACCCAGTACTTC. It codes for CSARGTSGGAHYRETQYF.

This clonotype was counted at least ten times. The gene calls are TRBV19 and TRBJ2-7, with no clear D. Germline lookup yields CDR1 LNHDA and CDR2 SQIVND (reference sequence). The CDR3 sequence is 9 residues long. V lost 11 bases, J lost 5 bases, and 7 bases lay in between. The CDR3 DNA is TGTGCCCCCCCGGACGAGCAGTACTTC. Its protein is CAPPDEQYF.

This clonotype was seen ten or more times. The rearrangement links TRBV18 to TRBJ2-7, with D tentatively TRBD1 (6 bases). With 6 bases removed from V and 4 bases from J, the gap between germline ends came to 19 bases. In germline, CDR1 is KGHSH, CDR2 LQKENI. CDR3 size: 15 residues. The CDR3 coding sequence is TGTGCCAGCTCCCCCCGACCGGGACAACAATACGAGCAGTACTTC. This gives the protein CASSPRPGQQYEQYF.

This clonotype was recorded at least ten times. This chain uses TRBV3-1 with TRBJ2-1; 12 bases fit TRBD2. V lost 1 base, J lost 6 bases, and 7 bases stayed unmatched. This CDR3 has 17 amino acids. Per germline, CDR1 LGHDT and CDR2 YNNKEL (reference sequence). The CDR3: CASSQGASGGAGNEQFF. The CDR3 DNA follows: TGTGCCAGCAGCCAAGGCGCTAGCGGGGGGGCTGGCAATGAGCAGTTCTTC.

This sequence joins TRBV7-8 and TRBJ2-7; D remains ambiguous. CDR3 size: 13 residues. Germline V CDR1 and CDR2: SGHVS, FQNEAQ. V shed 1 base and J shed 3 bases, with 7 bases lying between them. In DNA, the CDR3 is TGTGCCAGCAGCTTAGGGACCAACTACGAGCAGTACTTC. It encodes CASSLGTNYEQYF.

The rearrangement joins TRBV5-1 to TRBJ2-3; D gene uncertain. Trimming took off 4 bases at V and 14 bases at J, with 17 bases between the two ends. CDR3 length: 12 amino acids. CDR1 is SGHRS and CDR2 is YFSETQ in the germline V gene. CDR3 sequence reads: CASSRSRPDLYF. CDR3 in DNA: TGCGCCAGCAGCCGATCCCGCCCTGACCTGTATTTT.

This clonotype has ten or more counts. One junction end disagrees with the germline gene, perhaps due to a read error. CDR3 DNA: TGTGCTAGCAGCTTAGCGGGGGTCGGAGAGACCCAGTACTTC. Translation: CASSLAGVGETQYF. The chain employs TRBV7-7 and TRBJ2-5; 9 nucleotides match TRBD2. The CDR3 has 14 amino acids. Per the germline V gene, CDR1 is SSHAT and CDR2 is FNYEAQ (reference sequence).

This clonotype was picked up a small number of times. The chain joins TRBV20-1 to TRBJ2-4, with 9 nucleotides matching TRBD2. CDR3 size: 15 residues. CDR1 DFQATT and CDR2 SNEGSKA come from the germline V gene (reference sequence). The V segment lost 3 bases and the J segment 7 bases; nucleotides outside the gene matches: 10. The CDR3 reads CSASSGGGVVNIQYF. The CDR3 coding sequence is TGCAGTGCTAGTTCCGGCGGGGGGGTAGTGAACATTCAGTACTTC.